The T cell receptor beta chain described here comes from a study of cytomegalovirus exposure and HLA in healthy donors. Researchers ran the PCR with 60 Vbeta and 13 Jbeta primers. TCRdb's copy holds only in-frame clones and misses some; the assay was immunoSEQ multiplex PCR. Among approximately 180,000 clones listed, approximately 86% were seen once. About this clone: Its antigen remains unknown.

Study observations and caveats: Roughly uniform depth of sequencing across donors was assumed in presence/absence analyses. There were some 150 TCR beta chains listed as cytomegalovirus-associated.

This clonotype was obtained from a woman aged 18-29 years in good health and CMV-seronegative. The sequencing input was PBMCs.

CDR3 in amino acids: CASSVGEARGYTF. Here the CDR3 DNA reads TGTGCCAGCAGCGTAGGAGAAGCTCGAGGCTACACCTTC. The chain links TRBV9 to TRBJ1-2; no clear D gene. CDR1 is SGDLS and CDR2 is YYNGEE in the germline V gene. Trimming took 0 bases from V and 8 from J, leaving 11 bases between them. The CDR3 has 13 residues.